This T cell receptor beta chain came from a study of blood T cell repertoires in COVID-19. Sequencing used immunoSEQ multiplex PCR; TCRdb keeps in-frame clones, though not all of them. The table records about 61,000 clones, more than 70% of them present only once. Germline CDR1 and CDR2: SGHNT and YYREEE (reference sequence). The CDR3 runs to 14 residues. The V and J ends lost 4 bases and 4 bases respectively, with 14 bases between them. Sequenced input: peripheral blood. The clonotype originates from a man aged 55 to 69 with acute or convalescent COVID-19. The chain links TRBV5-4 to TRBJ1-2, with a weak D call TRBD1 (6 bases). The CDR3 sequence: CASSPLQGSYGYTF. The CDR3 nucleotides are TGTGCCAGCAGCCCGTTACAGGGAAGCTATGGCTACACCTTC.